These 5 T cell receptor beta chains share one sample of origin, sequenced in a study of graft-versus-host responses after intestinal transplantation. TCRdb's table, derived via immunoSEQ multiplex PCR, lists solely in-frame clones and lacks some. The repertoire holds around 84,000 clones, with roughly 87% as singletons. Their antigen targets remain unknown. Sequencing used unstimulated CD8+ T cells sorted from spleen or lymph node cells, obtained before intestinal transplant. The source is a human donor who received an intestinal transplant.

V usage is TRBV7-9 and J usage is TRBJ2-5; TRBD2 agrees at 11 bases. V gave up 3 bases and J gave up 5 bases; unmatched junction bases: 8. Germline-derived CDR1 and CDR2 are SEHNR and FQNEAQ (reference sequence). This CDR3 contains 16 residues. CDR3 in DNA: TGTGCCAGCAGCTTCCTAGCGGGAGGTTTGTGGGAGACCCAGTACTTC. Its protein product is CASSFLAGGLWETQYF.

This clone was seen a handful of times. The CDR3 loop reads CASSYSETGDYGYTF. DNA of the CDR3: TGTGCCAGCAGTTACTCGGAGACAGGGGACTATGGCTACACCTTC. V and J are TRBV6-5 and TRBJ1-2; 8 positions match TRBD1. With V trimmed by 0 bases and J by 3 bases, 3 bases remained unmatched. The CDR3 is 15 amino acids. The V gene's germline CDR1 is MNHEY and CDR2 SVGAGI.

J is TRBJ2-7 and V is TRBV5-6; a possible D gene is TRBD2 (5 bases). In germline, CDR1 is SGHDT, CDR2 YYEEEE. The CDR3 extends over 11 amino acids. V lost 4 bases and J 6 bases, leaving 8 bases between the germline ends. The CDR3 DNA follows: TGTGCCAGCAGCCGCGGGTCCGAGCAGTACTTC. Its protein product is CASSRGSEQYF. The whole variable domain, remainder taken from reference TRBV5-6 and TRBJ2-7, is DAGVTQSPTHLIKTRGQQVTLRCSPKSGHDTVSWYQQALGQGPQFIFQYYEEEERQRGNFPDRFSGHQFPNYSSELNVNALLLGDSALYLCASSRGSEQYFGPGTRLTVT.

This sequence joins TRBV4-1 and TRBJ2-2; 7 bases are a match to TRBD2. The CDR3 runs to 17 residues. The germline gives CDR1 MGHRA, CDR2 YSYEKL. V dropped 1 base and J dropped 6; count of bases not matched to a gene: 11. The DNA for the CDR3 is TGCGCCAGCAGCCAAGGGGTTGCGGGAGTGGGGGCCGGGGAGCTGTTTTTT. Encoded protein: CASSQGVAGVGAGELFF.

This clone has only a few counts. The rearrangement uses TRBV2 and TRBJ2-2, with D perhaps assigned TRBD1 or TRBD2 (5 bases each). Looked up from germline, CDR1 is SNHLY and CDR2 is FYNNEI. The length of the CDR3 is 15 residues. Deletions cut 5 bases from V and 3 bases from J, with 13 bases between. CDR3 bases: TGTGCCAGCAGTCCCGGGACGCCGGACACCGGGGAGCTGTTTTTT. Its translation is CASSPGTPDTGELFF.